The 4 T cell receptor beta chains below come from one sample, sequenced in a study of blood T cell repertoires in COVID-19. The table came from immunoSEQ multiplex PCR; TCRdb's copy has only in-frame clones and leaves some out. This table holds around 280,000 clones, 89% found once. The sequencing input was PBMCs or T cells enriched from blood (not recorded which). The receptors were gathered from a woman aged 35 to 49 who had recovered from COVID-19.

This clone was detected once. V usage is TRBV4-3 and J usage is TRBJ2-2, with 9 nucleotides matching TRBD2. This CDR3 spans 18 amino acids. V lost 1 base, J lost 4 bases, and 10 bases stayed unmatched. Germline V gene sequence: CDR1 LGHNA, CDR2 YSLEER. The CDR3: CASSQGALAGFPTGELFF. The CDR3 DNA reads TGCGCCAGCAGCCAAGGAGCACTAGCGGGCTTCCCCACCGGGGAGCTGTTTTTT.

The chain couples TRBV5-1 to TRBJ2-6; D might be TRBD2 (5 bases). CDR1 is SGHRS, CDR2 YFSETQ, per germline. The CDR3 consists of 16 residues. The V gene lost 1 base and the J gene lost 0 bases, with 8 bases spanning the gap. CDR3 coding DNA: TGCGCCAGCAGCTTGAGGGAGAACTCTGGGGCCAACGTCCTGACTTTC. Its translation: CASSLRENSGANVLTF.

As concerns this clone: The same CDR3 can be traced to other DNA sequences in this sample. V and J are TRBV19 and TRBJ1-1; D possibly corresponds to TRBD1 (6 bases). The length of the CDR3 is 13 residues. Trimming took off 0 bases at V and 4 bases at J, with 6 bases between the two ends. Per germline, CDR1 LNHDA and CDR2 SQIVND (reference sequence). The CDR3 nucleotides are TGTGCCAGTAGTATAGACAGGGGCACTGAAGCTTTCTTT. Amino acid sequence: CASSIDRGTEAFF.

The V call is TRBV14, the J call TRBJ2-4, with TRBD1 identical over 9 bases. This CDR3 comprises 15 residues. V was pared by 0 bases and J by 6 bases, with 3 bases of the junction left unmatched. Looked up from germline, CDR1 is SGHDN and CDR2 is FVKESK. The CDR3 loop is CASSQDRGQGNIQYF. The DNA for the CDR3 is TGTGCCAGCAGCCAAGATAGGGGACAGGGAAACATTCAGTACTTC.